The rows below give T cell receptor beta chains drawn from one sample of a study of T cell responses to AZD1222 COVID-19 vaccine. The table came from immunoSEQ multiplex PCR; TCRdb's copy has only in-frame clones and leaves some out. The sample has around 95,000 clones; about nine tenths are singletons. Sequenced here: peripheral blood, sampled on day 0 of AZD1222 vaccination. The source is an adult in good health. CDR3s leave out the opening cysteine and the closing phenylalanine or tryptophan.

TRBV7-9	10	TRBJ1-1	ASSLEDPAAF
TRBV29-1	12	TRBJ2-3	SVVAQDHTDTQY
TRBV6-5	14	TRBJ1-5	ASSYPRTVSNQPQH
TRBV6-6	10	TRBJ1-2	ASSNTGVGYT
TRBV27	11	TRBJ2-7	ASSLVNSYEQY
TRBV5-1	14	TRBJ1-1	ASSLVAPQGDTEAF
TRBV6-5	13	TRBJ2-7	ASSYSEGRAFEQY
TRBV5-4	12	TRBJ2-1	ASSFAGGRNEQF
TRBV28	14	TRBJ1-4	ASRDGGWGTNEKLF
TRBV2	14	TRBJ1-2	ASSLKGQGADYGYT
TRBV11-2	12	TRBJ1-2	ASSTKQGSYGYT
TRBV6-4	13	TRBJ2-1	ASTPIAGESNEQF
TRBV27	11	TRBJ2-7	ASSRGQPYEQY
TRBV5-8	14	TRBJ1-5	ASSLGLRRSNQPQH
TRBV12-3/TRBV12-4	9	TRBJ2-7	ASSAGDEQY
TRBV9	14	TRBJ1-2	ASSARGTSSNYGYT
TRBV15	11	TRBJ1-5	ATSTQVNQPQH
TRBV21-1	13	TRBJ2-2	ASSNKGGNTGELF
TRBV3-1/TRBV3-2	14	TRBJ2-2	ASSQVSLGNTGELF
TRBV11-3	16	TRBJ2-7	ASSLGTSGRCPSYEQY
TRBV28	12	TRBJ1-5	ASSLHASNQPQH
TRBV27	15	TRBJ1-4	ASSLLRTGGIVEKLF
TRBV20-1	13	TRBJ1-5	SASDSVYSNQPQH
TRBV11-2	14	TRBJ1-1	ASSPSGYRDYTEAF
TRBV10-3	12	TRBJ1-1	AISDRTRGAEAF
TRBV11-2	12	TRBJ2-1	ASSAPTSRYEQF
TRBV6-4	12	TRBJ2-5	ASSASQGAETQY
TRBV6-2/TRBV6-3	13	TRBJ2-7	ASSFPGLGHYEQY
TRBV10-1	10	TRBJ2-3	ASSLEGDTQY
TRBV9	12	TRBJ2-3	ASSVEYPTDTQY
TRBV5-1	15	TRBJ1-5	ASSPGQGSYSNQPQH
TRBV27	13	TRBJ2-2	ASSLSRPDTGELF
TRBV25-1	11	TRBJ1-5	ASSGLPNQPQH
TRBV5-3	14	TRBJ1-3	ARSRHRCLSGNTIY
TRBV24-1	12	TRBJ2-5	ATMGQGGEETQY